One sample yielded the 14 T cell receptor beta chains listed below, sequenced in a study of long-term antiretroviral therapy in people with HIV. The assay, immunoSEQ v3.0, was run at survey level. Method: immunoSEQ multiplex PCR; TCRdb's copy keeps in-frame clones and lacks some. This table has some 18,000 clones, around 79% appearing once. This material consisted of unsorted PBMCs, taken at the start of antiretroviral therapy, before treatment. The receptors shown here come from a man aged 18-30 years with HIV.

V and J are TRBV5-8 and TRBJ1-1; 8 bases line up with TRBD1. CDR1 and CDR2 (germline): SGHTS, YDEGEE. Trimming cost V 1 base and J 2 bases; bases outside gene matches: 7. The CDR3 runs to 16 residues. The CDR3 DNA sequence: TGTGCCAGCAGCTTGACAGGGGGATCGCACAACACTGAAGCTTTCTTT. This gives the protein CASSLTGGSHNTEAFF.

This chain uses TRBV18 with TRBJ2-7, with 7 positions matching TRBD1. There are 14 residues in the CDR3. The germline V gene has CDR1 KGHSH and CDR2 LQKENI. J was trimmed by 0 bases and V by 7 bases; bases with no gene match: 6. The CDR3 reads CASFSGQSSYEQYF. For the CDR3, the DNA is TGTGCCAGCTTCTCGGGACAGAGCTCCTACGAGCAGTACTTC. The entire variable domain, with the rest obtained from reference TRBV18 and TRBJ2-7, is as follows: NAGVMQNPRHLVRRRGQEARLRCSPMKGHSHVYWYRQLPEEGLKFMVYLQKENIIDESGMPKERFSAEFPKEGPSILRIQQVVRGDSAAYFCASFSGQSSYEQYFGPGTRLTVT.

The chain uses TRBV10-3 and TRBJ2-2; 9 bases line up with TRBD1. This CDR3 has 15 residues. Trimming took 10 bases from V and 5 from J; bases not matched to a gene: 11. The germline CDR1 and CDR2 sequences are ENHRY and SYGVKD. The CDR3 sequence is CATAMGTGRTGELFF. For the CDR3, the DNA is TGTGCCACAGCAATGGGGACAGGGAGGACCGGGGAGCTGTTTTTT.

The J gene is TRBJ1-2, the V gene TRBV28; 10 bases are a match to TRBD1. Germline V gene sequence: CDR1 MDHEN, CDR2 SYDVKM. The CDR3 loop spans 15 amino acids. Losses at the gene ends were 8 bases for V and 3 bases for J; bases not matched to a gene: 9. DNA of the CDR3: TGTGCCAGCGGCTCCATAGGACAGGGGGACTATGGCTACACCTTC. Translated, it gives CASGSIGQGDYGYTF.

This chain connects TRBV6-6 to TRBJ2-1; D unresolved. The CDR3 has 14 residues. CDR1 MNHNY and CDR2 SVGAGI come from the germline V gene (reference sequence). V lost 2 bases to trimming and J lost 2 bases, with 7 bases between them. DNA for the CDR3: TGTGCCAGCAGTTACCTGAGGACCTACAATGAGCAGTTCTTC. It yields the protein CASSYLRTYNEQFF.

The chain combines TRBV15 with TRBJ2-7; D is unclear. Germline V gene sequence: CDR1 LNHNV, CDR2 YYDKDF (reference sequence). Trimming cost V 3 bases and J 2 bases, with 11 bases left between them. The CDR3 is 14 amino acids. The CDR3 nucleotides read TGTGCCACCAGCAGCGGTGGGATCCCCTACGAGCAGTACTTC. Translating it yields CATSSGGIPYEQYF.

The chain's CDR3 is CASSSGLAGRGSEQFF. The CDR3 DNA reads TGTGCCAGCAGCTCAGGACTAGCGGGAAGGGGTTCTGAGCAGTTCTTC. This rearrangement joins TRBV11-3 to TRBJ2-1, with 12 nucleotides matching TRBD2. The CDR3 is made up of 16 amino acids. CDR1 SGHNT and CDR2 YENEEA come from the germline V gene. Trimming removed 4 bases from V and 9 bases from J; junction bases left unmatched: 10.

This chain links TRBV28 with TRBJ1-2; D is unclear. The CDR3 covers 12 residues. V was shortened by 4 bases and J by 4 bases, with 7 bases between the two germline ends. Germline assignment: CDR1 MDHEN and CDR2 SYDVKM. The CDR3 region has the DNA TGTGCCAGCAGTTACCTGGTCTATGGCTACACCTTC. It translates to CASSYLVYGYTF.

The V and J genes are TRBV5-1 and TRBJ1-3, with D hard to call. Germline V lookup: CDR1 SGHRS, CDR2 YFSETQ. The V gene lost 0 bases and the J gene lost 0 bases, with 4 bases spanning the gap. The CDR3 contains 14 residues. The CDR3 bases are TGCGCCAGCAGCTTGGACAACTCTGGAAACACCATATATTTT. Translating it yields CASSLDNSGNTIYF.

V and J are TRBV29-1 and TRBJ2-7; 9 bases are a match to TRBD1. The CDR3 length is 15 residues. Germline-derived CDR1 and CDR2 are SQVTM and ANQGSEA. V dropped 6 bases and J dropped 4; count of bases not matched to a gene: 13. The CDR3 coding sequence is TGCAGCGTAGCAACCACGGGACAGGGTTGGTACGAGCAGTACTTC. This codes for CSVATTGQGWYEQYF.

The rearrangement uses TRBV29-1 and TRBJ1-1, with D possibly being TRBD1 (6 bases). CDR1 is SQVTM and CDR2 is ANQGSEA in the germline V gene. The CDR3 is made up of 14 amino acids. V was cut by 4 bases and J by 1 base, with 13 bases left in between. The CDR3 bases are TGCAGCGTTGGAGAATCGGGACAGAACACTGAAGCTTTCTTT. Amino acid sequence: CSVGESGQNTEAFF.

The CDR3 loop reads CASRTTGKSVYYEQYF. The CDR3 DNA is TGTGCCAGTAGAACTACAGGTAAATCCGTCTACTACGAGCAGTACTTC. V is TRBV19 and J is TRBJ2-7; a weak D match, TRBD1 (5 bases). The CDR3 runs to 16 residues. V lost 6 bases and J lost 3, with 21 bases in between. Germline lookup yields CDR1 LNHDA and CDR2 SQIVND (reference sequence). Together with reference TRBV19 and TRBJ2-7, the CDR3 gives the full variable domain: DGGITQSPKYLFRKEGQNVTLSCEQNLNHDAMYWYRQDPGQGLRLIYYSQIVNDFQKGDIAEGYSVSREKKESFPLTVTSAQKNPTAFYLCASRTTGKSVYYEQYFGPGTRLTVT.

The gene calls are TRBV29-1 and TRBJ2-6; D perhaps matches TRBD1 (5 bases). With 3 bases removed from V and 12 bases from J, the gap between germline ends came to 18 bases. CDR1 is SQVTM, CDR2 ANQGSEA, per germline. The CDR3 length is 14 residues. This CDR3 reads CSVEPQGRIGVLTF. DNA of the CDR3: TGCAGCGTTGAGCCCCAGGGCCGAATCGGCGTCCTGACTTTC.

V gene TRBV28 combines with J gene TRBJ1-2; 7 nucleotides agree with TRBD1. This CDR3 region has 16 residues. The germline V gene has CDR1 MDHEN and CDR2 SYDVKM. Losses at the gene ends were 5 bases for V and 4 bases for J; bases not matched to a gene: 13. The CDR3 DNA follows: TGTGCCAGCAGTCTCCGGACAGGCGCGACAACCTATGGCTACACCTTC. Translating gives CASSLRTGATTYGYTF.